This passage covers 5 T cell receptor beta chains from one sample sequenced in a study of blood T cell repertoires in COVID-19. Generated by immunoSEQ multiplex PCR, the TCRdb table keeps only in-frame clones and is missing some. The table includes fewer than 75,000 clones, nearly 85% detected once. Sequences were obtained from peripheral blood. These receptors were taken from a human donor in a cohort sampled during active COVID-19.

The rearrangement joins TRBV5-1 to TRBJ1-2; TRBD1 matches 7 bases. The trim removed 4 bases at V and 0 bases at J, leaving 6 bases unmatched. CDR3 length: 15 residues. The V gene's germline CDR1 is SGHRS and CDR2 YFSETQ. CDR3: CASSPQGGPNYGYTF. The CDR3 DNA is TGCGCCAGCAGCCCTCAGGGGGGTCCTAACTATGGCTACACCTTC.

The chain joins TRBV7-9 to TRBJ2-5, with 11 bases lining up with TRBD2. The length of the CDR3 is 14 residues. V shed 5 bases, J shed 3 bases, and the junction held 2 bases outside the gene matches. The germline CDR1 and CDR2 sequences are SEHNR and FQNEAQ (reference sequence). The CDR3 region is CASSPGLAEETQYF. The CDR3 DNA reads TGTGCCAGCAGCCCGGGACTAGCGGAAGAGACCCAGTACTTC.

By sample fraction, this clone is medium-sized. V gene TRBV5-5 combines with J gene TRBJ1-3; D is unclear. The CDR3 contains 14 residues. V was cut by 3 bases and J by 0 bases, with 7 bases left in between. In germline, CDR1 is SGHKS, CDR2 YYEKEE (reference sequence). The CDR3 reads CASSSIDSGNTIYF. The DNA of the CDR3 is TGTGCCAGCAGCTCTATAGACTCTGGAAACACCATATATTTT. The full variable domain, rest sourced from reference TRBV5-5 and TRBJ1-3, is DAGVTQSPTHLIKTRGQQVTLRCSPISGHKSVSWYQQVLGQGPQFIFQYYEKEERGRGNFPDRFSARQFPNYSSELNVNALLLGDSALYLCASSSIDSGNTIYFGEGSWLTVV.

This chain uses TRBV5-6 with TRBJ2-1; D might be TRBD2 (6 bases). Trimming left V 0 bases short and J 2 bases short, with 12 bases between. The CDR3 consists of 16 residues. The germline V gene encodes CDR1 SGHDT and CDR2 YYEEEE. CDR3 amino acids: CASSLVRGAAYNEQFF. CDR3 sequence (DNA): TGTGCCAGCAGCTTGGTTCGCGGGGCTGCCTACAATGAGCAGTTCTTC.

The V gene is TRBV5-8, the J gene TRBJ1-2; 8 positions match TRBD1. V shed 1 base and J 4 bases; nucleotides not matched to a gene: 9. Germline V CDR1 and CDR2: SGHTS, YDEGEE. CDR3 length: 16 residues. The CDR3 loop reads CASSLFTGGLPYGYTF. CDR3 DNA sequence: TGTGCCAGCAGCTTGTTTACAGGGGGATTGCCCTATGGCTACACCTTC.